The 23 T cell receptor beta chains listed next were all sequenced from one sample in a study of cytomegalovirus exposure and HLA in healthy donors. PCR primers comprised 60 Vbeta and 13 Jbeta primers. The protocol was immunoSEQ multiplex PCR, while the TCRdb copy is restricted to in-frame clones and leaves out a portion. The sample holds hundreds of thousands of clones, over 65% seen once. The specimen sequenced was PBMCs. The receptors here all came from a woman aged 60-75 years in good health and CMV-seropositive.

The chain combines TRBV7-6 with TRBJ2-5; the match to TRBD2 covers 10 bases. Unmatched junction bases numbered 14, after V lost 5 bases and J lost 5 bases. The length of the CDR3 is 17 residues. The germline V gene has CDR1 SGHVS and CDR2 FNYEAQ. CDR3 protein: CASSPRASGGRGETQYF. The CDR3 region has the DNA TGTGCCAGCAGCCCTCGGGCTAGCGGGGGCCGAGGGGAGACCCAGTACTTC.

The chain links TRBV29-1 to TRBJ1-2, with 10 bases that match TRBD1. The J segment lost 4 bases and the V segment lost 6 bases, leaving 5 bases of the junction unmatched. The germline V gene has CDR1 SQVTM and CDR2 ANQGSEA. The CDR3 has 13 amino acids. CDR3 bases: TGCAGCGTGTGGACAGGGGGATTCTATGGCTACACCTTC. Protein sequence: CSVWTGGFYGYTF.

The rearrangement links TRBV2 to TRBJ1-5; 8 bases agree with TRBD1. The CDR3 extends over 14 amino acids. The germline gives CDR1 SNHLY, CDR2 FYNNEI. The J segment lost 4 bases and the V segment lost 6 bases, leaving 5 bases of the junction unmatched. The CDR3 nucleotides read TGTGCCAGCAGAGCCACAGGGGGGAATCAGCCCCAGCATTTT. Amino acid sequence: CASRATGGNQPQHF.

The V and J genes are TRBV12-5 and TRBJ2-3; 7 positions agree with TRBD2. Germline V gives CDR1 LGHNT, CDR2 FRNRAP. This CDR3 has 14 amino acids. With V trimmed by 5 bases and J by 5 bases, 7 bases remained unmatched. The DNA of the CDR3 is TGTGCTAGTGGTCGGAGGGAGGGCGGAGATACGCAGTATTTT. It is translated as CASGRREGGDTQYF.

The chain carries TRBV15 and TRBJ2-5; 13 positions match TRBD2. The CDR3 totals 16 residues. Germline loops: CDR1 LNHNV, CDR2 YYDKDF (reference sequence). The trim removed 0 bases at V and 5 bases at J, leaving 3 bases unmatched. DNA for the CDR3: TGTGCCACCAGCAGAGATCGGACTAGCGGGGGTGAGACCCAGTACTTC. It codes for CATSRDRTSGGETQYF.

The CDR3 region has the DNA TGCGCCAGCAGCCACGGACAGGCCCTCACTAACTATGGCTACACCTTC. Residues: CASSHGQALTNYGYTF. V gene TRBV5-1 combines with J gene TRBJ1-2; TRBD1 agrees at 7 bases. This CDR3 contains 16 residues. Germline CDR1 SGHRS, CDR2 YFSETQ. V dropped 4 bases and J dropped 0; count of bases not matched to a gene: 9.

This clone was detected only a few times. The rearrangement uses TRBV15 and TRBJ2-7; 14 positions agree with TRBD2. This CDR3 has 22 amino acids. V was clipped by 3 bases and J by 6 bases; unmatched bases: 25. Germline V gene data show CDR1 as LNHNV and CDR2 as YYDKDF (reference sequence). CDR3 coding DNA: TGTGCCACCAGCAGGGGACAGCTCGACGGGACTAGCGGGAGAAGAGCGCGGCGCGAGCAGTACTTC. Translating it yields CATSRGQLDGTSGRRARREQYF.

The genes are TRBV5-4 and TRBJ2-3, with 9 bases lining up with TRBD1. With 0 bases clipped from V and 7 bases from J, the junction kept 6 bases outside the gene matches. Germline lookup yields CDR1 SGHNT and CDR2 YYREEE (reference sequence). The CDR3 sequence is 15 residues long. CDR3 in amino acids: CASSLDTGGVYTQYF. The CDR3 DNA reads as TGTGCCAGCAGCTTGGACACAGGGGGCGTTTATACGCAGTATTTT.

This clone was picked up a small number of times. The chain combines TRBV29-1 with TRBJ2-5; D is unresolved. Trimming pared 6 bases from V and 5 bases from J, leaving 13 bases between. The CDR3 runs 12 residues. The V gene's germline CDR1 is SQVTM and CDR2 ANQGSEA. For the CDR3, the DNA is TGCAGCGTCGTAGAGTCCGGGGAGACCCAGTACTTC. Its protein product is CSVVESGETQYF. The whole variable domain, remainder taken from reference TRBV29-1 and TRBJ2-5, is SAVISQKPSRDICQRGTSLTIQCQVDSQVTMMFWYRQQPGQSLTLIATANQGSEATYESGFVIDKFPISRPNLTFSTLTVSNMSPEDSSIYLCSVVESGETQYFGPGTRLLVL.

This sequence joins TRBV21-1 and TRBJ1-1; the table's D call of TRBD1 was not tested on the DNA. TRBV21-1 represents a pseudogene. CDR3 size: 18 residues. For the CDR3, the DNA is TGTGCCAGCAGCAGGGGAACCACCGTGACAGGGTCGAACACTGAAGCTTTCTTT. Residues: CASSRGTTVTGSNTEAFF.

V usage is TRBV7-2 and J usage is TRBJ1-2; a weak D match, TRBD1 (6 bases). This CDR3 is built from 15 residues. Germline V gene sequence: CDR1 SGHTA, CDR2 FQGNSA. The V end lost 3 bases, the J end lost 0 bases, and 11 bases lay between the germline ends. The CDR3 is CASSFQGLANYGYTF. In DNA form, the CDR3 reads TGTGCCAGCAGCTTCCAGGGGCTAGCTAACTATGGCTACACCTTC.

This clone has just a few counts. The chain recombines TRBV4-2 with TRBJ2-1; a possible D gene is TRBD1 (5 bases). Trimming shortened V by 2 bases and J by 10 bases, and 9 bases separated the two germline ends. The CDR3 has 12 amino acids. Germline V CDR1 and CDR2: LGHNA, YNFKEQ. The CDR3 loop reads CASSQLGVEQFF. CDR3 DNA: TGTGCCAGCAGCCAATTAGGGGTGGAGCAGTTCTTC.

In DNA, the CDR3 is TGTGCCAGCAGTTATGGGACTAGCGGGAGCCAGACCCAGTACTTC. Amino acid sequence: CASSYGTSGSQTQYF. This rearrangement joins TRBV6-5 to TRBJ2-5, with 14 nucleotides matching TRBD2. The CDR3 length is 15 residues. The V segment lost 3 bases and the J segment 6 bases; nucleotides outside the gene matches: 3. Germline assignment: CDR1 MNHEY and CDR2 SVGAGI.

This clone has only a few counts. The chain recombines TRBV7-3 with TRBJ1-1; unclear D gene. The V end lost 2 bases, the J end lost 2 bases, and 9 bases lay between the germline ends. The germline CDR1 and CDR2 sequences are SGHTA and FQGTGA. The CDR3 consists of 14 residues. CDR3 in amino acids: CASSLGGVNTEAFF. CDR3 nucleotide sequence: TGTGCCAGCAGCTTAGGCGGGGTCAACACTGAAGCTTTCTTT.

This chain joins TRBV28 and TRBJ1-3; 8 positions match TRBD1. This CDR3 is built from 15 residues. Germline V gene lookup returns CDR1 MDHEN and CDR2 SYDVKM. With V trimmed by 8 bases and J by 4 bases, 10 bases remained unmatched. In DNA, the CDR3 is TGTGCCAGCGTACCCGGGGGACAGGCGGGAAACACCATATATTTT. Amino acid sequence: CASVPGGQAGNTIYF.

This clone was seen more than once but under ten times. V and J are TRBV25-1 and TRBJ1-1; D remains unclear. The CDR3 length is 15 residues. Germline assignment: CDR1 MGHDK and CDR2 SYGVNS. The germline V and J ends were trimmed by 4 bases and 3 bases, with 15 bases remaining between them. The CDR3 sequence: CASSGWQGVDTEAFF. The CDR3 coding sequence is TGTGCCAGCAGTGGGTGGCAAGGAGTGGACACTGAAGCTTTCTTT. The full variable domain, with the rest looked up from reference TRBV25-1 and TRBJ1-1, is EADIYQTPRYLVIGTGKKITLECSQTMGHDKMYWYQQDPGMELHLIHYSYGVNSTEKGDLSSESTVSRIRTEHFPLTLESARPSHTSQYLCASSGWQGVDTEAFFGQGTRLTVV.

The genes are TRBV6-6 and TRBJ1-1; D is undetermined. Trimming pared 6 bases from V and 0 bases from J, leaving 11 bases between. This CDR3 has 14 amino acids. The germline V gene has CDR1 MNHNY and CDR2 SVGAGI (reference sequence). The CDR3, as DNA: TGTGCCAGCAGGCGTCTTCCTATGAACACTGAAGCTTTCTTT. Translating gives CASRRLPMNTEAFF.

The sample holds a few counts of this clone. V and J are TRBV6-6 and TRBJ1-4, with D uncertain. With 2 bases removed from V and 13 bases from J, the gap between germline ends came to 14 bases. Looked up from germline, CDR1 is MNHNY and CDR2 is SVGAGI (reference sequence). The CDR3 is 13 residues long. The CDR3 bases are TGTGCCAGCAGTTACCGGGAAAAGGGAGCACTGTTTTTT. Translated, it gives CASSYREKGALFF.

This clone appeared a single time. V is TRBV5-8 and J is TRBJ1-2, with TRBD1 matching 7 bases. V lost 4 bases, J lost 6 bases, and 9 bases stayed unmatched. Germline V gene sequence: CDR1 SGHTS, CDR2 YDEGEE. CDR3 size: 14 residues. CDR3 sequence reads: CASSQPDRVDGYTF. CDR3 in DNA: TGTGCCAGCAGCCAGCCTGACAGGGTGGATGGCTACACCTTC.

V is TRBV2 and J is TRBJ1-2; no clear D gene. V was trimmed by 4 bases and J by 0 bases, leaving 18 bases between them. The CDR3 is 17 amino acids. Germline V gene data show CDR1 as SNHLY and CDR2 as FYNNEI. This chain's CDR3 is CASSVESSANTNYGYTF. For the CDR3, the DNA is TGTGCCAGCAGTGTGGAGTCAAGCGCTAATACTAACTATGGCTACACCTTC.

This clone was detected only once. The V call is TRBV7-9, the J call TRBJ1-2; D is unclear. V was pared by 1 base and J by 4 bases, with 7 bases between. This CDR3 region has 13 residues. Germline loops: CDR1 SEHNR, CDR2 FQNEAQ (reference sequence). CDR3 in DNA: TGTGCCAGCAGCTTAGGGCGGGGCTATGGCTACACCTTC. The encoded protein is CASSLGRGYGYTF.

The gene calls are TRBV4-3 and TRBJ1-2, with 11 bases fitting TRBD1. From germline, CDR1 is LGHNA and CDR2 YSLEER. Germline trimming cut 0 bases from V and 3 bases from J; bases unmatched to any gene: 12. CDR3 length: 19 amino acids. Here the CDR3 reads CASSQEWTGGVLNHYGYTF. CDR3 coding DNA: TGCGCCAGCAGCCAAGAGTGGACAGGGGGCGTTCTTAACCACTATGGCTACACCTTC.

This rearrangement joins TRBV6-5 to TRBJ2-7; TRBD1 matches 9 bases. Germline assignment: CDR1 MNHEY and CDR2 SVGAGI. The CDR3 has 15 residues. V shed 4 bases and J 5 bases; nucleotides not matched to a gene: 9. In nucleotides, the CDR3 is TGTGCCAGCAGTTCCCCGGGACAGGGTCCCGACGAGCAGTACTTC. It is translated as CASSSPGQGPDEQYF.